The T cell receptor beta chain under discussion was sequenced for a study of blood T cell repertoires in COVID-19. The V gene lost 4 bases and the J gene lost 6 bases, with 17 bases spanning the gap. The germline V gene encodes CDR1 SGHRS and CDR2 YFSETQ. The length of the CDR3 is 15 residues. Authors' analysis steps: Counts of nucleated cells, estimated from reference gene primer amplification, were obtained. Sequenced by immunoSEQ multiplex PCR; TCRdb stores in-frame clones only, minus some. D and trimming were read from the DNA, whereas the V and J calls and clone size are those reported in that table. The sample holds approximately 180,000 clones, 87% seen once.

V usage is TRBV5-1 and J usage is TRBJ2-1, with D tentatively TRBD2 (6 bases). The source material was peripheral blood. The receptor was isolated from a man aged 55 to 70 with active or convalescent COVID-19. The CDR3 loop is CASSLTGDRVNEQFF. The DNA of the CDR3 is TGCGCCAGCAGCCTGACGGGGGACCGGGTCAATGAGCAGTTCTTC.